Listed below are T cell receptor beta chains from one sample, sequenced in a study of T cell repertoires in cytomegalovirus infection. From the reads, TCRdb called clonotypes with MiXCR, one entry per CDR3 protein. The repertoire holds fewer than 550,000 distinct CDR3 sequences, with more than 15% as singletons. The specimen sequenced was CD8+ T cells from PBMCs. The receptor source for this set is a human donor in good health (CMV status not recorded). Some clones in this sample may be carry-over from other donors' samples. CDR3s include the opening cysteine and the closing phenylalanine or tryptophan.

>TRBV27
CASSPQGQGPHQPQHF
>TRBV28
CASSLALAGAPDTQYF
>TRBV11-2
CASSLPLDWTGVSYEQYF
>TRBV24-1
CATSDWTSGHNEQFF
>TRBV5-1
CASSFPNRDYEQYF
>TRBV7-3
CASSFDPRGSGELFF
>TRBV6-5
CASSYSRTRNTEAFF
>TRBV2
CAKTGVYGYTF
>TRBV6-5
CASSRGQVAYEQYF
>TRBV20-1
CSATGQVGTYEQYF
>TRBV7-9
CASSLETEEAFF
>TRBV7-3
CASSGGRAVNEAFF
>TRBV4-1
CASSQVASGLSSYNSPLHF
>TRBV7-6
CASSLAPQGSPYEQYF
>TRBV5-1
CASPLGSVNTEAFF
>TRBV7-9
CASSSNRRGANEKLFF
>TRBV7-8
CASSERLAGGLYEQYF
>TRBV5-1
CVSSLEGDSNQPQHF
>TRBV28
CASSLHEWTWGNEQFF
>TRBV12-3/TRBV12-4
CASSLPDLQRGGLGEQFF
>TRBV7-9
CASSSTFIQYF
>TRBV5-4
CASSPADTEAFF
>TRBV4-2
CASSLAGVGVKETQYF
>TRBV19
CASEVTTGELFF
>TRBV7-8
CASSLALSMGETQYF
>TRBV13
CASSPGTSKKDTQYF
>TRBV2
CVSPSSAGRDTQYF
>TRBV9
CASSVDGAKTQYF
>TRBV5-4
CASSLEETANYGYTF
>TRBV4-1
CASSQDRRVAETQYF
>TRBV15
CATSREGLSTGLPWDEQYF